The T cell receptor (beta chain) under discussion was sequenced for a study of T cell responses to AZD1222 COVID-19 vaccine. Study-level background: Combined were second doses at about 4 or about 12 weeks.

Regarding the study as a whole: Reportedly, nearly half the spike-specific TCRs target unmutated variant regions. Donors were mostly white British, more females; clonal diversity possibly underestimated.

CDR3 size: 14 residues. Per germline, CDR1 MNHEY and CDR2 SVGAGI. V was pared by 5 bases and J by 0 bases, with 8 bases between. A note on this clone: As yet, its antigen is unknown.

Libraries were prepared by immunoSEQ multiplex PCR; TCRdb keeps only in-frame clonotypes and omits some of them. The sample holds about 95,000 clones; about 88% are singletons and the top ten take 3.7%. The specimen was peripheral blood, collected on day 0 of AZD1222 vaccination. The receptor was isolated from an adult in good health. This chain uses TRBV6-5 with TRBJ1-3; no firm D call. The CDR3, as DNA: TGTGCCAGCAGTCAGGATAGCTCTGGAAACACCATATATTTT. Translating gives CASSQDSSGNTIYF.